These 11 T cell receptor beta chains originate from one sample sequenced in a study of T cell repertoires in cytomegalovirus infection. From the reads, TCRdb called clonotypes with MiXCR, one entry per CDR3 protein. Here the sample spans approximately 500,000 distinct CDR3 sequences, less than 30% being singletons. Sequencing used PBMCs. These receptor sequences come from a human donor in good health (CMV status not recorded). Some clones in this sample may be carry-over from other donors' samples.

The V call is TRBV7-9, the J call TRBJ2-5, with 13 bases lining up with TRBD2. With V trimmed by 10 bases and J by 5 bases, 4 bases remained unmatched. Germline-derived CDR1 and CDR2 are SEHNR and FQNEAQ (reference sequence). This CDR3 has 13 residues. The CDR3 loop is CAKGLAGAETQYF. The DNA of the CDR3 is TGTGCCAAAGGACTAGCGGGAGCGGAGACCCAGTACTTC.

The chain couples TRBV5-5 to TRBJ2-6; 9 bases align to TRBD1. Germline lookup yields CDR1 SGHKS and CDR2 YYEKEE (reference sequence). The CDR3 is made up of 17 amino acids. With 4 bases clipped from V and 1 base from J, the junction kept 6 bases outside the gene matches. CDR3 in amino acids: CASSRGQGKSGANVLTF. The CDR3, as DNA: TGTGCCAGCAGCCGAGGACAGGGGAAGTCTGGGGCCAACGTCCTGACTTTC.

V and J are TRBV7-2 and TRBJ2-7; D gene ambiguous. V shed 5 bases and J shed 7 bases, with 18 bases lying between them. The CDR3 consists of 14 residues. Germline lookup yields CDR1 SGHTA and CDR2 FQGNSA. The CDR3 DNA is TGTGCCAGCAGCGCTGGGCTAGAGCCTGGAGAGCAGTACTTC. It yields the protein CASSAGLEPGEQYF.

This sequence joins TRBV19 and TRBJ2-2; 9 bases are shared with TRBD2. From germline, CDR1 is LNHDA and CDR2 SQIVND (reference sequence). V trimming: 4 bases; J trimming: 3 bases; junction bases outside the gene matches: 6. There are 16 residues in the CDR3. The CDR3 bases are TGTGCCAGTAGTAGCGGGGGGGACAGCTACACCGGGGAGCTGTTTTTT. Amino acids: CASSSGGDSYTGELFF.

V gene TRBV12-3 or TRBV12-4 combines with J gene TRBJ1-5; D is perhaps TRBD1 (5 bases). The germline V and J ends were trimmed by 6 bases and 5 bases, with 17 bases remaining between them. The CDR3 runs 15 residues. CDR3 loop: CASRPRTSWDQPQHF. The CDR3 DNA sequence: TGTGCCAGCAGACCCCGGACAAGTTGGGATCAGCCCCAGCATTTT.

The V and J genes are TRBV19 and TRBJ2-1, with 8 bases lining up with TRBD1. CDR3 size: 13 residues. Germline assignment: CDR1 LNHDA and CDR2 SQIVND (reference sequence). Unmatched junction bases numbered 8, after V lost 7 bases and J lost 9 bases. The CDR3 nucleotides are TGTGCCAGTACCCCGACAGGGGCGAGTGAGCAGTTCTTC. Amino acid sequence: CASTPTGASEQFF.

V gene TRBV7-2 combines with J gene TRBJ1-3; tentative D call: TRBD1 (6 bases). V was trimmed by 1 base and J by 4 bases, leaving 14 bases between them. The CDR3 is made up of 16 amino acids. Germline V gene sequence: CDR1 SGHTA, CDR2 FQGNSA. The CDR3 sequence: CASSLELGGTGNTIYF. The CDR3 DNA follows: TGTGCCAGCAGCTTAGAGCTGGGGGGCACAGGAAACACCATATATTTT.

The J gene is TRBJ2-7, the V gene TRBV6-1; D remains ambiguous. V was cut by 3 bases and J by 3 bases, with 6 bases left in between. The germline V gene has CDR1 MNHNS and CDR2 SASEGT. This CDR3 is 12 amino acids long. As DNA, the CDR3 is TGTGCCAGCAGTGACAGAGTCTACGAGCAGTACTTC. Its protein product is CASSDRVYEQYF.

The V call is TRBV6-2 or TRBV6-3, the J call TRBJ2-7, with TRBD1 as a possible D gene (6 bases). Trimming stripped 7 bases from V and 7 bases from J, with 17 bases between. The CDR3 runs to 13 residues. The germline CDR1 and CDR2 sequences are MNHEY and SVGEGT. CDR3 nucleotide sequence: TGTGCCAGCACCAGGGGTTTCACCGGGGAGCAGTACGTC. Protein: CASTRGFTGEQYV.

This clonotype was found a few times. The genes are TRBV12-3 or TRBV12-4 and TRBJ2-5, with D uncertain. The CDR3 has 13 residues. V was shortened by 1 base and J by 5 bases, with 8 bases between the two germline ends. CDR3 sequence: CASSLEDGETQYF. Written as DNA, the CDR3 is TGTGCCAGCAGTTTAGAAGACGGGGAGACCCAGTACTTC.

V usage is TRBV29-1 and J usage is TRBJ2-2, with TRBD1 matching over 9 bases. Germline CDR1 is SQVTM and CDR2 is ANQGSEA. This CDR3 comprises 17 residues. Trimming at V came to 5 bases and at J to 0 bases, leaving 10 bases not matched to a gene. CDR3: CSVLDRGQGANTGELFF. In nucleotides, the CDR3 is TGCAGCGTTCTGGATAGGGGACAGGGAGCGAACACCGGGGAGCTGTTTTTT.